The 31 T cell receptor beta chains listed next were all sequenced from one sample in a study of control samples from healthy donors and cancer patients. Clones were read by immunoSEQ multiplex PCR, and TCRdb kept only the in-frame ones, dropping some. The sample includes about 120,000 clones, approximately 88% of them seen just once. The sequenced sample consisted of blood. These TCRs come from a man between 50 and 59 years old in good health.

The chain recombines TRBV5-1 with TRBJ2-3; 9 bases agree with TRBD2. Germline V gene sequence: CDR1 SGHRS, CDR2 YFSETQ. The CDR3 loop spans 15 amino acids. With 5 bases clipped from V and 1 base from J, the junction kept 5 bases outside the gene matches. The CDR3 here is CASRSSGEGTDTQYF. In DNA form, the CDR3 reads TGCGCCAGCAGGTCTAGCGGGGAGGGCACAGATACGCAGTATTTT.

As DNA, the CDR3 is TGTGCCAGCAGCGGCGGGTTTTTGAGTCGAACTGAAGCTTTCTTT. It codes for CASSGGFLSRTEAFF. The V and J genes are TRBV9 and TRBJ1-1; D gene ambiguous. CDR1 is SGDLS, CDR2 YYNGEE, per germline. V lost 3 bases to trimming and J lost 5 bases, with 17 bases between them. The CDR3 is 15 residues long.

The chain carries TRBV30 and TRBJ2-7; D may be TRBD1 or TRBD2 (5 bases each). This CDR3 is 15 amino acids long. Germline lookup yields CDR1 GTSNPN and CDR2 SVGIG (reference sequence). The germline V and J ends were trimmed by 0 bases and 2 bases, with 14 bases remaining between them. The DNA for the CDR3 is TGTGCCTGGAGTGTGGGGGTAGGGATAACCTACGAGCAGTACTTC. This encodes CAWSVGVGITYEQYF. Full variable domain (outside the CDR3, taken from reference TRBV30 and TRBJ2-7): SQTIHQWPATLVQPVGSPLSLECTVEGTSNPNLYWYRQAAGRGLQLLFYSVGIGQISSEVPQNLSASRPQDRQFILSSKKLLLSDSGFYLCAWSVGVGITYEQYFGPGTRLTVT.

This chain links TRBV6-5 with TRBJ1-2, with 8 positions matching TRBD1. The CDR3 contains 15 residues. V gave up 2 bases and J gave up 4 bases; unmatched junction bases: 6. Germline CDR1 reads MNHEY; CDR2 reads SVGAGI. This chain's CDR3 is CASSYGQGSSYGYTF. The CDR3 coding sequence is TGTGCCAGCAGTTACGGACAGGGTTCGAGCTATGGCTACACCTTC.

The chain uses TRBV4-3 and TRBJ1-2; D not certain. Trimming left V 1 base short and J 8 bases short, with 11 bases between. The CDR3 is 13 amino acids. The V gene's germline CDR1 is LGHNA and CDR2 YSLEER. In DNA, the CDR3 is TGCGCCAGCAGCCAAGGAGGAGGGCGGGGCTACACCTTC. Translation: CASSQGGGRGYTF.

The chain's CDR3 is CASSQPGRNTIYF. For the CDR3, the DNA is TGTGCCAGCAGCCAGCCGGGACGAAACACCATATATTTT. The chain employs TRBV14 and TRBJ1-3; a weak D match, TRBD1 (5 bases). Germline values: CDR1 SGHDN, CDR2 FVKESK. This CDR3 contains 13 residues. V was cut by 3 bases and J by 5 bases, with 8 bases left in between. The full variable domain, rest sourced from reference TRBV14 and TRBJ1-3, is EAGVTQFPSHSVIEKGQTVTLRCDPISGHDNLYWYRRVMGKEIKFLLHFVKESKQDESGMPNNRFLAERTGGTYSTLKVQPAELEDSGVYFCASSQPGRNTIYFGEGSWLTVV.

The rearrangement links TRBV5-1 to TRBJ2-5; 10 bases are shared with TRBD2. The V gene end was trimmed by 9 bases and the J gene end by 5 bases; junction bases not matched to a gene: 10. The CDR3 has 14 amino acids. The germline V gene has CDR1 SGHRS and CDR2 YFSETQ. The CDR3 region has the DNA TGCGCCACCTCCAGCGGGGGGGCCGGGGAGACCCAGTACTTC. It encodes CATSSGGAGETQYF.

The V and J genes are TRBV2 and TRBJ2-6, with D unresolved. V dropped 7 bases and J dropped 2 bases, with 6 bases sitting between them. The CDR3 extends over 13 amino acids. CDR1 and CDR2 (germline): SNHLY, FYNNEI. The CDR3 DNA sequence: TGTGCCAGCAAAACGCCTGGGGCCAACGTCCTGACTTTC. Translating it yields CASKTPGANVLTF.

The rearrangement uses TRBV7-8 and TRBJ2-1; 9 bases line up with TRBD2. Germline trimming cut 3 bases from V and 7 bases from J; bases unmatched to any gene: 10. The CDR3 consists of 16 residues. Germline lookup yields CDR1 SGHVS and CDR2 FQNEAQ. The chain's CDR3 is CASSFPRGGARNEQFF. The CDR3 DNA follows: TGTGCCAGCAGCTTCCCTCGCGGGGGGGCAAGGAATGAGCAGTTCTTC.

The rearrangement joins TRBV15 to TRBJ1-6; perhaps TRBD1 as D (5 bases). The germline V gene has CDR1 LNHNV and CDR2 YYDKDF (reference sequence). V lost 3 bases, J lost 7 bases, and 13 bases lay in between. This CDR3 is 15 amino acids long. CDR3 residues: CATSRDGTVNSPLHF. For the CDR3, the DNA is TGTGCCACCAGCAGGGATGGGACGGTGAATTCACCCCTCCACTTT. Combining the CDR3 with reference TRBV15 and TRBJ1-6 gives the whole variable domain DAMVIQNPRYQVTQFGKPVTLSCSQTLNHNVMYWYQQKSSQAPKLLFHYYDKDFNNEADTPDNFQSRRPNTSFCFLDIRSPGLGDTAMYLCATSRDGTVNSPLHFGNGTRLTVT.

This clone was seen only once. In DNA form, the CDR3 reads TGTGCCAGCAGCCAAGAAGGACGGCAAGGGGCCCAGTACTTC. Translation: CASSQEGRQGAQYF. The chain links TRBV4-2 to TRBJ2-5, with D possibly TRBD1 on 5 matching bases. V was cut by 0 bases and J by 9 bases, with 14 bases left in between. The CDR3 runs to 14 residues. The V gene's germline CDR1 is LGHNA and CDR2 YNFKEQ.

This chain uses TRBV2 with TRBJ1-3; D not resolved. The CDR3 totals 14 residues. The V gene lost 4 bases and the J gene lost 6 bases, with 13 bases spanning the gap. From germline, CDR1 is SNHLY and CDR2 FYNNEI. The DNA of the CDR3 is TGTGCCAGCAGTGGTGGGGTCACTGAAAACACCATATATTTT. It specifies CASSGGVTENTIYF.

This chain connects TRBV7-2 to TRBJ1-5; D is perhaps TRBD1 (5 bases). Germline V CDR1 and CDR2: SGHTA, FQGNSA. The V gene lost 6 bases and the J gene lost 0 bases, with 9 bases spanning the gap. There are 14 residues in the CDR3. The CDR3 DNA follows: TGTGCCAGCAGAGACAGCTATAGCAATCAGCCCCAGCATTTT. Translation gives CASRDSYSNQPQHF.

J is TRBJ1-2 and V is TRBV18, with D possibly TRBD1 on 6 matching bases. There are 14 residues in the CDR3. Germline V lookup: CDR1 KGHSH, CDR2 LQKENI. Trimming shortened V by 5 bases and J by 4 bases, and 14 bases separated the two germline ends. CDR3 DNA sequence: TGTGCCAGCTCAATACGACAGGACTTCTATGGCTACACCTTC. Amino acid sequence: CASSIRQDFYGYTF.

This sequence joins TRBV5-5 and TRBJ2-7; D is ambiguous. Trimming pared 5 bases from V and 5 bases from J, leaving 17 bases between. The germline V gene encodes CDR1 SGHKS and CDR2 YYEKEE (reference sequence). The CDR3 totals 14 residues. The CDR3 coding sequence is TGTGCCAGCAGTAGGTTGGGGTCTGAGAACGAGCAGTACTTC. It encodes CASSRLGSENEQYF. Full variable domain (rest looked up from reference TRBV5-5 and TRBJ2-7): DAGVTQSPTHLIKTRGQQVTLRCSPISGHKSVSWYQQVLGQGPQFIFQYYEKEERGRGNFPDRFSARQFPNYSSELNVNALLLGDSALYLCASSRLGSENEQYFGPGTRLTVT.

This chain uses TRBV30 with TRBJ1-3; D is uncertain. The CDR3 covers 13 residues. CDR1 and CDR2 from the germline V gene are GTSNPN and SVGIG (reference sequence). With 0 bases removed from V and 0 bases from J, the gap between germline ends came to 3 bases. For the CDR3, the DNA is TGTGCCTGGAGTGTTCTCTCTGGAAACACCATATATTTT. This codes for CAWSVLSGNTIYF. The full variable domain, in which reference TRBV30 and TRBJ1-3 provide the parts outside the CDR3, is SQTIHQWPATLVQPVGSPLSLECTVEGTSNPNLYWYRQAAGRGLQLLFYSVGIGQISSEVPQNLSASRPQDRQFILSSKKLLLSDSGFYLCAWSVLSGNTIYFGEGSWLTVV.

The V and J genes are TRBV19 and TRBJ2-1; 7 bases are shared with TRBD1. The CDR3 contains 15 residues. Germline V CDR1 and CDR2: LNHDA, SQIVND (reference sequence). J gave up 6 bases and V 6 bases, and 11 bases lay outside the gene matches. The CDR3 here is CASRKTGFWGNEQFF. DNA of the CDR3: TGTGCCAGTAGGAAGACAGGGTTTTGGGGCAATGAGCAGTTCTTC.

This clone appeared once. The J gene is TRBJ1-5, the V gene TRBV5-1, with D possibly matching TRBD1 (6 bases). Germline loops: CDR1 SGHRS, CDR2 YFSETQ. This CDR3 is 15 amino acids long. Trimming took 3 bases from V and 11 from J, leaving 21 bases between them. The CDR3 bases are TGCGCCAGCAGCTCCACCGGGACAAGAGAATCAGCCCAGCATTTT. This translates into CASSSTGTRESAQHF.

This clone was counted a few times. The chain combines TRBV19 with TRBJ1-5, with D tentatively TRBD1 (6 bases). Per germline, CDR1 LNHDA and CDR2 SQIVND (reference sequence). The CDR3 totals 13 residues. Trimming pared 5 bases from V and 4 bases from J, leaving 9 bases between. CDR3 coding DNA: TGTGCCAGTAGTGACACAGGGAATCAGCCCCAGCATTTT. Translation: CASSDTGNQPQHF. Combining the CDR3 with reference TRBV19 and TRBJ1-5 gives the whole variable domain DGGITQSPKYLFRKEGQNVTLSCEQNLNHDAMYWYRQDPGQGLRLIYYSQIVNDFQKGDIAEGYSVSREKKESFPLTVTSAQKNPTAFYLCASSDTGNQPQHFGDGTRLSIL.

The chain recombines TRBV19 with TRBJ2-3; D perhaps matches TRBD1 (6 bases). The germline V and J ends were trimmed by 3 bases and 1 base, with 8 bases remaining between them. Germline CDR1 reads LNHDA; CDR2 reads SQIVND (reference sequence). CDR3 size: 14 residues. The chain's CDR3 is CASSIGQRTDTQYF. The CDR3 nucleotides are TGTGCCAGTAGTATTGGACAGCGCACAGATACGCAGTATTTT.

This rearrangement joins TRBV5-6 to TRBJ1-2; D not certain. Germline V gene sequence: CDR1 SGHDT, CDR2 YYEEEE. The CDR3 contains 14 residues. V lost 0 bases to trimming and J lost 4 bases, with 10 bases between them. This CDR3 is CASSLDIAVYGYTF. CDR3 nucleotides: TGTGCCAGCAGCTTGGACATCGCCGTCTATGGCTACACCTTC.

The chain joins TRBV19 to TRBJ2-2, with a possible D match to TRBD2 (5 bases). The CDR3 runs 14 residues. V shed 5 bases and J shed 1 base, with 8 bases lying between them. Germline V gene lookup returns CDR1 LNHDA and CDR2 SQIVND (reference sequence). Written as DNA, the CDR3 is TGTGCCAGTAGTCTGGGGAGGAACACCGGGGAGCTGTTTTTT. Encoded protein: CASSLGRNTGELFF.

The V call is TRBV18, the J call TRBJ2-3; D not resolved. The germline V and J ends were trimmed by 2 bases and 6 bases, with 9 bases remaining between them. The CDR3 has 13 residues. Germline V gene data show CDR1 as KGHSH and CDR2 as LQKENI. CDR3 protein: CASSPNLRDTQYF. CDR3 sequence (DNA): TGTGCCAGCTCACCAAACTTGAGGGATACGCAGTATTTT.

The chain has TRBV7-6 and TRBJ2-1; D may be TRBD1 (6 bases). Trimming shortened V by 3 bases and J by 5 bases, and 17 bases separated the two germline ends. From germline, CDR1 is SGHVS and CDR2 FNYEAQ. The CDR3 sequence is 16 residues long. The CDR3 nucleotides read TGTGCCAGCAGCTTCGGACAGCCTAACCACGACAATGAGCAGTTCTTC. This encodes CASSFGQPNHDNEQFF.

This sequence joins TRBV9 and TRBJ1-4; TRBD1 is a possible D gene (6 bases). This CDR3 is built from 15 residues. Deletions cut 1 base from V and 8 bases from J, with 15 bases between. Germline CDR1 reads SGDLS; CDR2 reads YYNGEE. CDR3 coding DNA: TGTGCCAGCAGCGTAAGTGTGGGGGCGCGGGAAAAACTGTTTTTT. Protein sequence: CASSVSVGAREKLFF.

To note about this clone: Relative to the germline gene, one junction end is altered; a read error may explain this. The chain links TRBV12-3 or TRBV12-4 to TRBJ1-1; D not certain. The CDR3 runs 13 residues. The CDR3 region is CASSLGLNSEAFF. The DNA for the CDR3 is TGTGCCAGCAGTTTAGGTCTTAACAGTGAAGCTTTCTTT.

The chain is built from TRBV5-8 and TRBJ2-3; D is perhaps TRBD2 (7 bases). There are 16 residues in the CDR3. Germline lookup yields CDR1 SGHTS and CDR2 YDEGEE. Trimming shortened V by 2 bases and J by 5 bases, and 18 bases separated the two germline ends. The chain's CDR3 is CASSFGGRSLGDTQYF. The CDR3, as DNA: TGTGCCAGCAGCTTCGGGGGGCGTAGTTTAGGAGATACGCAGTATTTT.

The chain carries TRBV5-4 and TRBJ1-6, with a weak D call TRBD1 (6 bases). V lost 4 bases to trimming and J lost 9 bases, with 20 bases between them. This CDR3 spans 16 amino acids. Germline loops: CDR1 SGHNT, CDR2 YYREEE (reference sequence). DNA of the CDR3: TGTGCCAGCAGCCGCACAACCGGGGGCATCGGTTCACCCCTCCACTTT. This gives the protein CASSRTTGGIGSPLHF. The variable domain in full, with the rest retrieved from reference TRBV5-4 and TRBJ1-6, is ETGVTQSPTHLIKTRGQQVTLRCSSQSGHNTVSWYQQALGQGPQFIFQYYREEENGRGNFPPRFSGLQFPNYSSELNVNALELDDSALYLCASSRTTGGIGSPLHFGNGTRLTVT.

Details on this clone: Other DNA sequences in this sample translate to the same CDR3. The rearrangement links TRBV12-3 or TRBV12-4 to TRBJ1-6, with D hard to call. This CDR3 has 12 residues. V gave up 2 bases and J gave up 7 bases, with 3 bases separating them. The CDR3: CASSLTNSPLHF. CDR3 bases: TGTGCCAGCAGTTTAACCAATTCACCCCTCCACTTT.

The chain joins TRBV5-6 to TRBJ2-5; 7 nucleotides line up with TRBD2. Unmatched junction bases numbered 8, after V lost 3 bases and J lost 3 bases. This CDR3 comprises 15 residues. The germline gives CDR1 SGHDT, CDR2 YYEEEE. Here the CDR3 reads CASSSPGLTEETQYF. The DNA of the CDR3 is TGTGCCAGCAGCTCGCCGGGACTAACAGAAGAGACCCAGTACTTC.

This chain uses TRBV28 with TRBJ2-5, with 9 bases fitting TRBD2. V shed 3 bases and J 5 bases; nucleotides not matched to a gene: 4. The germline V gene has CDR1 MDHEN and CDR2 SYDVKM. The CDR3 covers 14 residues. CDR3 bases: TGTGCCAGCAGTTTCTCTAGCGGGGTGGAGACCCAGTACTTC. This codes for CASSFSSGVETQYF.